These 15 T cell receptor beta chains were all obtained from the same sample, sequenced in a study of blood T cell repertoires in COVID-19. This table comes from immunoSEQ multiplex PCR, and its TCRdb copy is limited to in-frame clones, with some not included. The repertoire consists of approximately 25,000 clones, with roughly four fifths occurring once and the leading ten covering more than 2%. Specimen: peripheral blood. The receptors stem from a woman in her 70s with COVID-19, enrolled during active disease.

The J gene is TRBJ2-2, the V gene TRBV29-1, with 7 nucleotides matching TRBD2. With V trimmed by 7 bases and J by 4 bases, 12 bases remained unmatched. Germline CDR1 reads SQVTM; CDR2 reads ANQGSEA. CDR3 size: 15 residues. CDR3 nucleotide sequence: TGCAGCGCGCGAGGACTAGTGGGGCGCACCGGGGAGCTGTTTTTT. It codes for CSARGLVGRTGELFF.

The rearrangement links TRBV10-2 to TRBJ2-7; 9 bases are a match to TRBD2. V lost 4 bases and J lost 0; bases outside the gene matches: 4. CDR3 size: 15 residues. Germline CDR1 is WSHSY and CDR2 is SAAADI. The CDR3 here is CASSVGLASSYEQYF. The CDR3 DNA sequence: TGCGCCAGCAGTGTTGGACTAGCGAGCTCCTACGAGCAGTACTTC.

This chain links TRBV5-1 with TRBJ1-1; no reliable D call. With 1 base removed from V and 1 base from J, the gap between germline ends came to 5 bases. CDR3 length: 13 residues. Looked up from germline, CDR1 is SGHRS and CDR2 is YFSETQ. The CDR3 here is CASSLTGNTEAFF. The CDR3 coding sequence is TGCGCCAGCAGCTTGACGGGGAACACTGAAGCTTTCTTT.

The CDR3 nucleotides read TGCGCCAGCAGCCCCCCACTAGCGGCTAGCACAGATACGCAGTATTTT. Translation gives CASSPPLAASTDTQYF. The chain joins TRBV5-1 to TRBJ2-3; 8 nucleotides agree with TRBD2. Germline V gene lookup returns CDR1 SGHRS and CDR2 YFSETQ. This CDR3 comprises 16 residues. With 4 bases clipped from V and 0 bases from J, the junction kept 7 bases outside the gene matches.

The chain carries TRBV5-5 and TRBJ1-2; perhaps TRBD1 as D (6 bases). This CDR3 comprises 17 residues. Trimming took 6 bases from V and 4 from J, leaving 25 bases between them. Germline CDR1 reads SGHKS; CDR2 reads YYEKEE (reference sequence). This CDR3 reads CASIDSPWGRKGYGYTF. The CDR3 coding sequence is TGTGCCAGCATCGATAGCCCGTGGGGGCGCAAAGGCTATGGCTACACCTTC.

V is TRBV9 and J is TRBJ2-3, with 12 nucleotides matching TRBD2. In germline, CDR1 is SGDLS, CDR2 YYNGEE. The CDR3 runs 15 residues. The V and J ends lost 2 bases and 4 bases, in that order; junction bases with no gene match: 2. The CDR3 nucleotides are TGTGCCAGCAGCGTGCTAGCGGGAGGGCCAGATACGCAGTATTTT. Its translation: CASSVLAGGPDTQYF.

The rearrangement uses TRBV10-3 and TRBJ2-2, with a possible D match to TRBD1 (6 bases). Per germline, CDR1 ENHRY and CDR2 SYGVKD. V lost 4 bases and J lost 1, with 10 bases in between. CDR3 length: 15 residues. The CDR3 loop is CAISGRGGNTGELFF. The CDR3 DNA reads as TGTGCCATCAGTGGGCGAGGGGGGAACACCGGGGAGCTGTTTTTT.

The rearrangement links TRBV28 to TRBJ1-2, with a possible D match to TRBD1 (6 bases). Germline CDR1 and CDR2: MDHEN and SYDVKM. The CDR3 contains 15 residues. V lost 5 bases and J lost 2, with 15 bases in between. CDR3 in DNA: TGTGCCAGCAGTCAAGGACGGGGACAAAACTATGGCTACACCTTC. Its translation: CASSQGRGQNYGYTF.

As DNA, the CDR3 is TGTGCCAGCAGATCCGGGACTAGCGGCAATGAGCAGTTCTTC. Translation gives CASRSGTSGNEQFF. This chain connects TRBV7-9 to TRBJ2-1, with 11 bases identical to TRBD2. The germline gives CDR1 SEHNR, CDR2 FQNEAQ (reference sequence). The CDR3 consists of 14 residues. The V segment lost 6 bases and the J segment 6 bases; nucleotides outside the gene matches: 4.

J is TRBJ2-3 and V is TRBV6-5; D is possibly TRBD2 (6 bases). V was clipped by 6 bases and J by 2 bases, with 12 bases between them. CDR1 and CDR2 from the germline V gene are MNHEY and SVGAGI. The CDR3 is 14 residues long. The CDR3 region is CASSRGGDTDTQYF. The CDR3, as DNA: TGTGCCAGCAGCCGAGGAGGGGACACAGATACGCAGTATTTT.

The J gene is TRBJ1-5, the V gene TRBV4-3; 7 nucleotides agree with TRBD1. This CDR3 has 15 amino acids. CDR1 and CDR2 (germline): LGHNA, YSLEER. V lost 1 base to trimming and J lost 2 bases; unmatched junction nucleotides: 2. The CDR3 nucleotides read TGCGCCAGCAGCCAAGGTACAGGGGGCAATCAGCCCCAGCATTTT. This gives the protein CASSQGTGGNQPQHF.

This rearrangement joins TRBV5-5 to TRBJ2-1, with D uncertain. V lost 5 bases, J lost 5 bases, and 14 bases lay in between. The germline V gene encodes CDR1 SGHKS and CDR2 YYEKEE (reference sequence). CDR3 size: 14 residues. CDR3 DNA: TGTGCCAGCAGGCGTGCCACCACTGACAATGAGCAGTTCTTC. Its protein is CASRRATTDNEQFF.

The rearrangement links TRBV12-3 or TRBV12-4 to TRBJ1-5, with D unresolved. V lost 6 bases, J lost 6 bases, and 9 bases lay in between. The CDR3 totals 12 residues. DNA for the CDR3: TGTGCCAGCAGCTACCTCTCTCAGCCCCAGCATTTT. Amino acid sequence: CASSYLSQPQHF.

Here the CDR3 reads CASISGANYGYTF. In DNA form, the CDR3 reads TGTGCCAGCATCTCCGGGGCTAACTATGGCTACACCTTC. This chain uses TRBV6-5 with TRBJ1-2, with D uncertain. Germline CDR1 is MNHEY and CDR2 is SVGAGI. V was clipped by 7 bases and J by 0 bases, with 9 bases between them. The CDR3 contains 13 residues.

V and J are TRBV20-1 and TRBJ2-1; maybe TRBD2 (5 bases). V was trimmed by 6 bases and J by 9 bases, leaving 12 bases between them. This CDR3 is 11 amino acids long. Germline assignment: CDR1 DFQATT and CDR2 SNEGSKA (reference sequence). The CDR3 here is CSAKTRAEQFF. DNA for the CDR3: TGCAGTGCAAAGACGCGGGCTGAGCAGTTCTTC.